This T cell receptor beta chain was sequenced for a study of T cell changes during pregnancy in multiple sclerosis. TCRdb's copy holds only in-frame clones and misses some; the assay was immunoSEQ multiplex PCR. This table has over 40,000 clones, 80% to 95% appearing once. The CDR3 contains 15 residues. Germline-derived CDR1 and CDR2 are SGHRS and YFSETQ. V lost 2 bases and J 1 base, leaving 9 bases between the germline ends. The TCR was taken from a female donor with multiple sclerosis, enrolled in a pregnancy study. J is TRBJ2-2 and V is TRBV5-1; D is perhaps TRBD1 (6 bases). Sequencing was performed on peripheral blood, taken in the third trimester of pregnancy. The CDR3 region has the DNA TGCGCCAGCAGCTTTACGGGACAGAACACCGGGGAGCTGTTTTTT. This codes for CASSFTGQNTGELFF.